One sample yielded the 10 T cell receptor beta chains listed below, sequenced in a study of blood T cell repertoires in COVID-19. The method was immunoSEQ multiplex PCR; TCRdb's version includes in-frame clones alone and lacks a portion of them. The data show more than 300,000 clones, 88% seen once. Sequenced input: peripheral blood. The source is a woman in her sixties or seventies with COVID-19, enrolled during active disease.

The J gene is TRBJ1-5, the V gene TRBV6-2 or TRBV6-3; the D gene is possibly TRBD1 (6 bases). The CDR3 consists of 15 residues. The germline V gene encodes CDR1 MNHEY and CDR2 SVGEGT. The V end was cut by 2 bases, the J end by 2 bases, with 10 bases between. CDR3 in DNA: TGTGCCAGCAGTTACACAGGGTGGGGCAATCAGCCCCAGCATTTT. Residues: CASSYTGWGNQPQHF.

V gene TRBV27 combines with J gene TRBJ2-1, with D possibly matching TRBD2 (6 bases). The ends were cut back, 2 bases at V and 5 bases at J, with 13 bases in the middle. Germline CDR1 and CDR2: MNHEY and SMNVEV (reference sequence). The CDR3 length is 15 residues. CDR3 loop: CASSLAGSGHNEQFF. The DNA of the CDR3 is TGTGCCAGCAGTTTAGCGGGGAGTGGCCACAATGAGCAGTTCTTC.

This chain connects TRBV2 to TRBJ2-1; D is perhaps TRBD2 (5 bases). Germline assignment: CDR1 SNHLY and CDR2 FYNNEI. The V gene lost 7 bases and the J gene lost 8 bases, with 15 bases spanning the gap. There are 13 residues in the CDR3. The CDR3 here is CASTLFNGDEQFF. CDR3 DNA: TGTGCCAGCACACTCTTCAACGGGGATGAGCAGTTCTTC.

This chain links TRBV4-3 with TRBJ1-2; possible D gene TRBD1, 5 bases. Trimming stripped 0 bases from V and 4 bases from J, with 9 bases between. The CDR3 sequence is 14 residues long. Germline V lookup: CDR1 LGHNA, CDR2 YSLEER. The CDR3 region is CASSQDRDPYGYTF. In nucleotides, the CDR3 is TGCGCCAGCAGCCAAGACAGGGATCCCTATGGCTACACCTTC.

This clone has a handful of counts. CDR3 sequence (DNA): TGTGCCAGCAGCCAAGATGGGAGCGGTGGCACCGGGGAGCTGTTTTTT. Its protein product is CASSQDGSGGTGELFF. This chain uses TRBV4-2 with TRBJ2-2, with D possibly being TRBD2 (5 bases). The CDR3 loop spans 16 amino acids. Germline V CDR1 and CDR2: LGHNA, YNFKEQ. The germline V and J ends were trimmed by 0 bases and 4 bases, with 12 bases remaining between them.

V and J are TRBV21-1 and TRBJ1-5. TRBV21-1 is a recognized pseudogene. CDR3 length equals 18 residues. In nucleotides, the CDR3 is TGTGCCACCAGAAGTCTAGGCGGAGACGAAAGTAGCAATCAGCCCCAGCATTTT. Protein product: CATRSLGGDESSNQPQHF.

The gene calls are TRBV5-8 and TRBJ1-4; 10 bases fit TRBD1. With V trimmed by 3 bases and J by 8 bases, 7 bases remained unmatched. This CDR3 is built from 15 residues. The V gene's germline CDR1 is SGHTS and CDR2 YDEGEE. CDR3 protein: CASSWSGTGEEKLFF. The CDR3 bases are TGTGCCAGCAGCTGGTCCGGGACAGGGGAGGAAAAACTGTTTTTT.

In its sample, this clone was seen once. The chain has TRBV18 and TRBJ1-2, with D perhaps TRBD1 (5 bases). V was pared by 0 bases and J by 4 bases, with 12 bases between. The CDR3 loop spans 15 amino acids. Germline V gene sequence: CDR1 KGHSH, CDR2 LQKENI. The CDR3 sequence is CASSPPGGSFYGYTF. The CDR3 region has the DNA TGTGCCAGCTCACCACCTGGGGGGTCCTTCTATGGCTACACCTTC.

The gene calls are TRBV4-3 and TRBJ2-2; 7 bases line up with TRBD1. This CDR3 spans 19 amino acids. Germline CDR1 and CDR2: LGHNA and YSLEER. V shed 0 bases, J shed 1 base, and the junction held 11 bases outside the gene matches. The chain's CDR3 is CASSQDTQGGSGNTGELFF. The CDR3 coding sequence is TGCGCCAGCAGCCAAGATACCCAAGGGGGCAGTGGGAACACCGGGGAGCTGTTTTTT.

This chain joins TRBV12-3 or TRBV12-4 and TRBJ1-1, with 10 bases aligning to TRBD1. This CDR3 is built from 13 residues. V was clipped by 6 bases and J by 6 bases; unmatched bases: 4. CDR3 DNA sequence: TGTGCCAGCAGGGACAGGGGGAGAGCTGAAGCTTTCTTT. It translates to CASRDRGRAEAFF.